This T cell receptor (beta chain) was recorded in a study of blood T cell repertoires in COVID-19. Study at large: PBMCs, B-cell-depleted T cells, or T cells were the source of the cDNA or gDNA that made up the material.

Participants, about 18 to 90 years old, spanned under 25 US areas. The study assigned cohorts using participant-reported clinical history. This clone was counted between two and nine times. In the authors' workflow: Amplified reference gene primers provided the basis for estimating nucleated cell counts. Here immunoSEQ multiplex PCR was the method, and the copy in TCRdb shows in-frame clones only, minus some. V, J and clone size derive from that table, while D and trimming were established from the DNA sequence. The sample records fewer than 250,000 clones, around 84% being singletons. Between the trimmed V and J ends, which lost 3 bases and 4 bases, there was a span of 11 bases. Germline CDR1 SQVTM, CDR2 ANQGSEA. The CDR3 is 13 residues long.

The V and J genes are TRBV29-1 and TRBJ2-3; weak D call: TRBD1 (7 bases). This clonotype was obtained from a woman aged 40 to 50 with acute COVID-19. The sequencing sample was made of PBMCs or T cells enriched from blood (not recorded which). The CDR3 DNA reads TGCAGCGTTGAGGAGGGGGCTCCAGATACGCAGTATTTT. Protein: CSVEEGAPDTQYF.